This TCR beta chain came from a study of cytomegalovirus exposure and HLA in healthy donors. Across the whole study: Within an early data release were about 85 million unique TCRs drawn from HLA-typed donors. Findings of the study overall: For cytomegalovirus status, the classifier reportedly gave diagnoses with high specificity and sensitivity. A later analysis showed HLA-associated TCR beta chains outstripping equally common others in clonal expansion.

To note about this clone: The target antigen is unknown.

PCR involved 60 Vbeta and 13 Jbeta primers. Only in-frame clones appear in the TCRdb table, and some are missing; sequencing was by immunoSEQ multiplex PCR. This repertoire shows some 190,000 clones, around 80% found once; its top ten account for roughly 1.4%. The donors (healthy individuals) were bone marrow donors. The source is a middle-aged man in good health and CMV-seronegative. Sample: PBMCs.

This CDR3 is CASRDGQMNTGELFF. The CDR3 nucleotides read TGTGCCAGTAGGGACGGACAGATGAACACCGGGGAGCTGTTTTTT. The chain carries TRBV19 and TRBJ2-2; D may be TRBD1 (6 bases). The CDR3 sequence is 15 residues long. From germline, CDR1 is LNHDA and CDR2 SQIVND (reference sequence). V was pared by 6 bases and J by 1 base, with 12 bases between. The full variable domain, rest sourced from reference TRBV19 and TRBJ2-2, is DGGITQSPKYLFRKEGQNVTLSCEQNLNHDAMYWYRQDPGQGLRLIYYSQIVNDFQKGDIAEGYSVSREKKESFPLTVTSAQKNPTAFYLCASRDGQMNTGELFFGEGSRLTVL.